This is a list of T cell receptor beta chains from one sample in a study of blood T cells in healthy people across ages. TCRdb re-called the 5' RACE reads with MiXCR, one entry per CDR3 protein. This sample has about 1.8 million distinct CDR3 sequences, with just under 50% found just once. The sample consisted of blood. Receptors were obtained from a woman in her forties in good health. Both conserved end residues are part of each CDR3. D genes are given only for firm matches. Size tells how often a clone was seen (once, few, many) or the class of an expanded clone, and some rows leave it out.

cdr3_nt,cdr3_aa,j_call,d_call,clone_size,v_call
TGTGCCAGCAGTGAGGTCGGGCAAATGAACTATGGCTACACCTTC,CASSEVGQMNYGYTF,TRBJ1-2,NA,NA,TRBV2
TGTGCCAGCAGCTCGAATATGGGGAGCTCCTACAATGAGCAGTTCTTC,CASSSNMGSSYNEQFF,TRBJ2-1,NA,few,TRBV7-2
TGCGCCAGCAGCCAGGACCTTAGGCGCCAAGAGACCCAGTACTTC,CASSQDLRRQETQYF,TRBJ2-5,NA,NA,TRBV4-3
TGTGCCAGCAGCGTCCGGGACCACCCGACAGATACGCAGTATTTT,CASSVRDHPTDTQYF,TRBJ2-3,NA,NA,TRBV3-1
TGTGCCAGCAGTGTCAGTGGACGGGGAGAGCAGTACTTC,CASSVSGRGEQYF,TRBJ2-7,NA,few,TRBV2
TGTGCCAGCAGTTACTCGATACGCGACAGCGATATGGGCTACACCTTC,CASSYSIRDSDMGYTF,TRBJ1-2,NA,few,TRBV6-6
TGTGCCAGCCCGCCTAGCGGGGCGGAAGATACGCAGTATTTT,CASPPSGAEDTQYF,TRBJ2-3,TRBD2,NA,TRBV27
TGTGCTAGTGGGACAGCTAGCACAGATACGCAGTATTTT,CASGTASTDTQYF,TRBJ2-3,NA,few,TRBV12-5
TGTGCCAGCAGTAAACAGGGAAATCAGCCCCAGCATTTT,CASSKQGNQPQHF,TRBJ1-5,NA,NA,TRBV28
TGTGCCAGCAGTGAGAGCTGGCTAGCGGGGAAAGAGACCCAGTACTTC,CASSESWLAGKETQYF,TRBJ2-5,TRBD2,NA,TRBV2
TGTGCCGGTCTTGCCAGGGGAGGCCCCCTTGGTAACTATGGCTACACCTTC,CAGLARGGPLGNYGYTF,TRBJ1-2,NA,few,TRBV21-1
TGTGCCAGCAGTTTAGGGGTTTTAGGGCAGGGGTACCAAGAGACCCAGTACTTC,CASSLGVLGQGYQETQYF,TRBJ2-5,NA,NA,TRBV12-3/TRBV12-4
TGTGCCAGCAGGTACAGGCTGAACACTGAAGCTTTCTTT,CASRYRLNTEAFF,TRBJ1-1,NA,NA,TRBV6-5
TGTGCTAGCAGCTCCGGGACTAGCGTCCTCTCCAGCGAGCAGTACTTC,CASSSGTSVLSSEQYF,TRBJ2-7,TRBD2,NA,TRBV7-7
TGTGCCAGCAGCTTGTTCGTGGGCCGCAATTCACCCCTCCACTTT,CASSLFVGRNSPLHF,TRBJ1-6,NA,once,TRBV5-6
TGTGCCACCAGTGCCCGACAGGGGGGCACAGATCCGCAGTATTTT,CATSARQGGTDPQYF,TRBJ2-3,TRBD1,NA,TRBV24-1
TGTGCCAGCAGCGGAAGGAGTCCAGATACGCAGTATTTT,CASSGRSPDTQYF,TRBJ2-3,NA,NA,TRBV9
TGTGCCGGCAGCTTAGACGGCCAGCGGGGCAGCACAGATACGCAGTATTTT,CAGSLDGQRGSTDTQYF,TRBJ2-3,TRBD2,NA,TRBV7-2
TGTGCCAGCAGCTTTCGGCTACGGTCGACAATCCAAGAGACCCAGTACTTC,CASSFRLRSTIQETQYF,TRBJ2-5,NA,NA,TRBV3-1
TGTGCCAGCAGCTTACAACTAGCGGGGAGGGGAGAGACCCAGTACTTC,CASSLQLAGRGETQYF,TRBJ2-5,TRBD2,NA,TRBV5-6
TGTGCCAGCAGCCAAGATCCCGCGGGGGCCGGGGAGACCCAGTACTTC,CASSQDPAGAGETQYF,TRBJ2-5,NA,NA,TRBV3-1
TGCGCCAGCAGCTTGGCTCGGGGAGACAATGAGCAGTTCTTC,CASSLARGDNEQFF,TRBJ2-1,NA,NA,TRBV5-1